Listed below are T cell receptor beta chains from one sample, sequenced in a study of PD-L1 blockade in urothelial cancer. TCRdb keeps only in-frame clones here, not all; method: immunoSEQ multiplex PCR. The sample consists of about 72,000 clones, roughly 90% of them appearing once. The sample in question was PBMCs, obtained around atezolizumab (anti-PD-L1) treatment. The receptor set was obtained from a man in his sixties or seventies with urothelial cancer. The CDR3 runs from the conserved cysteine through the conserved F or W. D genes are given only for firm matches. Size is omitted from some rows. Given values are once, few, many or a class for expanded clones.

J gene: TRBJ1-3
D gene: .
V gene: TRBV7-9
clone size: .
CDR3 DNA: TGTGCCAGCAGCTTTGACACCATCTTCTCTGGAAACACCATATATTTT
CDR3 protein: CASSFDTIFSGNTIYF

J gene: TRBJ2-1
D gene: TRBD2
V gene: TRBV27
clone size: .
CDR3 DNA: TGTGCCAGCAGTTTCCAGTGGCGGGAGGCCCAACACAATGAGCAGTTCTTC
CDR3 protein: CASSFQWREAQHNEQFF

J gene: TRBJ2-7
D gene: .
V gene: TRBV19
clone size: .
CDR3 DNA: TGTGCCAGTAGTATAGGTGCAGGGGACTACGAGCAGTACTTC
CDR3 protein: CASSIGAGDYEQYF

J gene: TRBJ1-5
D gene: .
V gene: TRBV18
clone size: .
CDR3 DNA: TGTGCCAGCTCACCACTAGGGGCAGGTCAGCCCCAGCATTTT
CDR3 protein: CASSPLGAGQPQHF

J gene: TRBJ2-1
D gene: TRBD1
V gene: TRBV5-1
clone size: .
CDR3 DNA: TGCGCCAGCAGCGCGACAGGGGGCACCTACAATGAGCAGTTCTTC
CDR3 protein: CASSATGGTYNEQFF

J gene: TRBJ2-5
D gene: .
V gene: TRBV29-1
clone size: .
CDR3 DNA: TGCAGCGTTGTCAGCGTCGGAGAGACCCAGTACTTC
CDR3 protein: CSVVSVGETQYF

J gene: TRBJ1-2
D gene: TRBD1
V gene: TRBV28
clone size: .
CDR3 DNA: TGTGCCAGCACCCCCGGACAGGGAAATAACTATGGCTACACCTTC
CDR3 protein: CASTPGQGNNYGYTF

J gene: TRBJ2-3
D gene: TRBD2
V gene: TRBV15
clone size: .
CDR3 DNA: TGTGCCACCAGCAGAGATCACCGGGGAGGGGCAGATACGCAGTATTTT
CDR3 protein: CATSRDHRGGADTQYF

J gene: TRBJ2-7
D gene: .
V gene: TRBV12-5
clone size: few
CDR3 DNA: TGTGCTAGTGGCAACCCCACCTGGGTGGGAGGCGGCGAGCAGTACTTC
CDR3 protein: CASGNPTWVGGGEQYF

J gene: TRBJ1-2
D gene: .
V gene: TRBV14
clone size: few
CDR3 DNA: TGTGCCAGCAGCCTCGGGGGAAACTATGGCTACACCTTC
CDR3 protein: CASSLGGNYGYTF

J gene: TRBJ2-1
D gene: .
V gene: TRBV29-1
clone size: .
CDR3 DNA: TGCAGCGTTGAAGGGGCAGGTTCAATCGGTGAGCAGTTCTTC
CDR3 protein: CSVEGAGSIGEQFF

J gene: TRBJ2-3
D gene: .
V gene: TRBV7-8
clone size: .
CDR3 DNA: TGTGCCAGCAGCCCGATGCGCGGGACGGGTTCAGATACGCAGTATTTT
CDR3 protein: CASSPMRGTGSDTQYF

J gene: TRBJ2-3
D gene: TRBD2
V gene: TRBV5-5
clone size: .
CDR3 DNA: TGTGCCAGCAGCTTGTGGGAGGGAAACACAGATACGCAGTATTTT
CDR3 protein: CASSLWEGNTDTQYF

J gene: TRBJ1-5
D gene: TRBD1
V gene: TRBV30
clone size: .
CDR3 DNA: TGTGCCCCGACAGGGCACCTATATAGCAATCAGCCCCAGCATTTT
CDR3 protein: CAPTGHLYSNQPQHF

J gene: TRBJ1-3
D gene: TRBD1
V gene: TRBV18
clone size: .
CDR3 DNA: TGTGCCAGTTCGACAGGGCTCTCTGGAAACACCATATATTTT
CDR3 protein: CASSTGLSGNTIYF

J gene: TRBJ2-7
D gene: .
V gene: TRBV9
clone size: .
CDR3 DNA: TGTGCCAGCAGCGTAGGGGCGGACACCTACGAGCAGTACTTC
CDR3 protein: CASSVGADTYEQYF

J gene: TRBJ1-2
D gene: .
V gene: TRBV4-1
clone size: .
CDR3 DNA: TGCGCCAGCAGCCAAGAGGGGGGCTATGGCTACACCTTC
CDR3 protein: CASSQEGGYGYTF

J gene: TRBJ1-1
D gene: .
V gene: TRBV19
clone size: .
CDR3 DNA: TGTGCCAGTAGAAGGAATTCCCCGGGGAACACTGAAGCTTTCTTT
CDR3 protein: CASRRNSPGNTEAFF

J gene: TRBJ1-1
D gene: TRBD1
V gene: TRBV18
clone size: .
CDR3 DNA: TGTGCCACCAAGGGGACAGGGGCTGAAGCTTTCTTT
CDR3 protein: CATKGTGAEAFF

J gene: TRBJ2-3
D gene: TRBD2
V gene: TRBV9
clone size: .
CDR3 DNA: TGTGCCAGCAGCGTAGGTACTAGCGGGACTACTAGCACAGATACGCAGTATTTT
CDR3 protein: CASSVGTSGTTSTDTQYF

J gene: TRBJ2-7
D gene: .
V gene: TRBV25-1
clone size: .
CDR3 DNA: TGTGCCAGCAGTGAATCCCCACACACCCACGAGCAGTACTTC
CDR3 protein: CASSESPHTHEQYF

J gene: TRBJ2-3
D gene: TRBD2
V gene: TRBV6-4
clone size: few
CDR3 DNA: TGTGCCAGCAGCGCGGGAGAGGTCACAGATACGCAGTATTTT
CDR3 protein: CASSAGEVTDTQYF

J gene: TRBJ1-5
D gene: .
V gene: TRBV28
clone size: .
CDR3 DNA: TGTGCCAGCAGTTTTCCCGGGATCAATCAGCCCCAGCATTTT
CDR3 protein: CASSFPGINQPQHF

J gene: TRBJ2-7
D gene: .
V gene: TRBV9
clone size: once
CDR3 DNA: TGTGCCAGCAGCGTAGGATCTACAGGCAGGCACTACGAGCAGTACTTC
CDR3 protein: CASSVGSTGRHYEQYF

J gene: TRBJ1-2
D gene: .
V gene: TRBV9
clone size: .
CDR3 DNA: TGTGCCAGCAGCAGAATACAGGGCCCCTATGGCTACACCTTC
CDR3 protein: CASSRIQGPYGYTF

J gene: TRBJ1-1
D gene: .
V gene: TRBV5-5
clone size: .
CDR3 DNA: TGTGCCAGCAGCTTCGGGGGGGCCACTGAAGCTTTCTTT
CDR3 protein: CASSFGGATEAFF

J gene: TRBJ2-7
D gene: TRBD2
V gene: TRBV6-5
clone size: .
CDR3 DNA: TGTGCCAGCAGTTACGCGGGAGCGCCAACTGGGGAGCAGTACTTC
CDR3 protein: CASSYAGAPTGEQYF

J gene: TRBJ2-3
D gene: TRBD1
V gene: TRBV5-4
clone size: .
CDR3 DNA: TGTGCCAGCAGCTGGGGACAGGGACCCACAGATACGCAGTATTTT
CDR3 protein: CASSWGQGPTDTQYF

J gene: TRBJ2-7
D gene: TRBD2
V gene: TRBV19
clone size: .
CDR3 DNA: TGTGCCAGTAGTACCAGCGGGAGAACCTACGAGCAGTACTTC
CDR3 protein: CASSTSGRTYEQYF

J gene: TRBJ2-7
D gene: TRBD2
V gene: TRBV5-1
clone size: .
CDR3 DNA: TGCGCCAGCAGCAGAGGGGCGGGAGTATCCTACGAGCAGTACTTC
CDR3 protein: CASSRGAGVSYEQYF

J gene: TRBJ2-3
D gene: .
V gene: TRBV7-9
clone size: .
CDR3 DNA: TGTGCCAGCAGCTTAAACTGGGTGATCGAGGCTATAGATACGCAGTATTTT
CDR3 protein: CASSLNWVIEAIDTQYF

J gene: TRBJ2-7
D gene: .
V gene: TRBV28
clone size: .
CDR3 DNA: TGTGCCAGCAGTACTTTTCAGGGTAGGGGTGTGGGCGAGCAGTACTTC
CDR3 protein: CASSTFQGRGVGEQYF

J gene: TRBJ2-5
D gene: TRBD1
V gene: TRBV5-1
clone size: once
CDR3 DNA: TGCGCCAGCAGCTCCTACAGGGGGGAGACCCAGTACTTC
CDR3 protein: CASSSYRGETQYF

J gene: TRBJ2-2
D gene: TRBD1
V gene: TRBV29-1
clone size: .
CDR3 DNA: TGCAGCGGATTTACAGGGGGTACCACCGGGGAGCTGTTTTTT
CDR3 protein: CSGFTGGTTGELFF

J gene: TRBJ2-3
D gene: TRBD2
V gene: TRBV25-1
clone size: .
CDR3 DNA: TGTGCCAGCAGTGGGGGGGGAGATACGCAGTATTTT
CDR3 protein: CASSGGGDTQYF

J gene: TRBJ2-4
D gene: .
V gene: TRBV27
clone size: .
CDR3 DNA: TGTGCCAGCAGTTTTGTGGAGGGGGCCAACATTCAGTACTTC
CDR3 protein: CASSFVEGANIQYF

J gene: TRBJ1-2
D gene: .
V gene: TRBV6-5
clone size: few
CDR3 DNA: TGTGCCAGCAGTTACGCCGGAGGGGACTATGGCTACACCTTC
CDR3 protein: CASSYAGGDYGYTF

J gene: TRBJ1-3
D gene: .
V gene: TRBV15
clone size: .
CDR3 DNA: TGTGCCACCAGCACCCGGGGGGCCTCTGGAAACACCATATATTTT
CDR3 protein: CATSTRGASGNTIYF

J gene: TRBJ1-5
D gene: TRBD1
V gene: TRBV10-3
clone size: .
CDR3 DNA: TGTGCCATCAGCCCGGGACAGGATAGCAATCAGCCCCAGCATTTT
CDR3 protein: CAISPGQDSNQPQHF

J gene: TRBJ2-3
D gene: .
V gene: TRBV27
clone size: .
CDR3 DNA: TGTGCCAGCAGTTTATGGCCCCTTAGCACAGATACGCAGTATTTT
CDR3 protein: CASSLWPLSTDTQYF

J gene: TRBJ2-7
D gene: .
V gene: TRBV29-1
clone size: .
CDR3 DNA: TGCAGCGTTGAAGATCTTCTGGGAGACGAGCAGTACTTC
CDR3 protein: CSVEDLLGDEQYF

J gene: TRBJ2-3
D gene: TRBD2
V gene: TRBV4-2
clone size: .
CDR3 DNA: TGTGCCAGCAGCCAAACTAGCGGGAGGGCGGGAGATACGCAGTATTTT
CDR3 protein: CASSQTSGRAGDTQYF

J gene: TRBJ1-5
D gene: TRBD1
V gene: TRBV6-5
clone size: .
CDR3 DNA: TGTGCCAGCAGGACAGGGCTTCAGCCCCAGCATTTT
CDR3 protein: CASRTGLQPQHF

J gene: TRBJ1-1
D gene: .
V gene: TRBV2
clone size: few
CDR3 DNA: TGTGCCAGCAGTGAATCGGGTGGGTACACTGAAGCTTTCTTT
CDR3 protein: CASSESGGYTEAFF

J gene: TRBJ1-5
D gene: TRBD1
V gene: TRBV18
clone size: .
CDR3 DNA: TGTGCCAGCTCGCCCGACAGGGTCGGGCAGCCCCAGCATTTT
CDR3 protein: CASSPDRVGQPQHF

J gene: TRBJ2-7
D gene: .
V gene: TRBV29-1
clone size: .
CDR3 DNA: TGCAGCGTTGCTCGGGAGTCGAACGAGCAGTACTTC
CDR3 protein: CSVARESNEQYF

J gene: TRBJ2-3
D gene: TRBD2
V gene: TRBV10-1
clone size: .
CDR3 DNA: TGCGCCACCCGGTCGGTGGGAGGGATAACCATTAGCACAGATACGCAGTATTTT
CDR3 protein: CATRSVGGITISTDTQYF

J gene: TRBJ2-7
D gene: .
V gene: TRBV6-6
clone size: .
CDR3 DNA: TGTGCCAGCAGTTACTCCCCCCTCGGGGACTACGAGCAGTACTTC
CDR3 protein: CASSYSPLGDYEQYF

J gene: TRBJ2-3
D gene: .
V gene: TRBV7-3
clone size: once
CDR3 DNA: TGTGCCAGCAGCTTCGGGGGTAGCACAGATACGCAGTATTTT
CDR3 protein: CASSFGGSTDTQYF

J gene: TRBJ2-5
D gene: TRBD2
V gene: TRBV5-4
clone size: .
CDR3 DNA: TGTGCCAGCAGCTTGTACAGACTAGCGGGAGAAGAGACCCAGTACTTC
CDR3 protein: CASSLYRLAGEETQYF

J gene: TRBJ1-4
D gene: .
V gene: TRBV10-3
clone size: .
CDR3 DNA: TGTGCCATCAGTGAGGGGGCCAGGGAAAAACTGTTTTTT
CDR3 protein: CAISEGAREKLFF

J gene: TRBJ2-3
D gene: .
V gene: TRBV27
clone size: once
CDR3 DNA: TGTGCCAGCAACTTATTCGGCGGCATTAGGTCGCGGGCAGATACGCAGTATTTT
CDR3 protein: CASNLFGGIRSRADTQYF

J gene: TRBJ2-2
D gene: TRBD1
V gene: TRBV27
clone size: .
CDR3 DNA: TGTGCCAGCAGCTTAAGACAGGGAATGAACACCGGGGAGCTGTTTTTT
CDR3 protein: CASSLRQGMNTGELFF

J gene: TRBJ2-5
D gene: TRBD1
V gene: TRBV6-1
clone size: .
CDR3 DNA: TGTGCCAGCAGTGAAGGGGAAGGGGGCGAGGAGACCCAGTACTTC
CDR3 protein: CASSEGEGGEETQYF